The 3 T cell receptor beta chains reported below all come from one sample, sequenced in a study. TCRdb fed the 5' RACE reads into MiXCR, producing one record per CDR3 protein. The data show a few hundred distinct CDR3 sequences, around 5.8% seen once. Sequencing input: effector memory T cells from blood PBMCs. Subset described: effector memory CD4+ T cells. The receptors come from a male donor with HIV.

This clonotype occurred a few times. The genes are TRBV12-3 or TRBV12-4 and TRBJ1-3, with unresolved D. V shed 2 bases and J shed 4 bases, with 9 bases lying between them. This CDR3 has 14 residues. The CDR3 loop is CASSLNHAGNTIYF. DNA of the CDR3: TGTGCCAGCAGTTTAAACCACGCCGGAAACACCATATATTTT.

The chain uses TRBV13 and TRBJ1-5; D remains ambiguous. Trimming stripped 4 bases from V and 1 base from J, with 8 bases between. The CDR3 is made up of 14 amino acids. The germline CDR1 and CDR2 sequences are PRHDT and FYEKMQ (reference sequence). CDR3 region: CASSSGESNQPQHF. Written as DNA, the CDR3 is TGTGCCAGCAGCTCCGGGGAGAGCAATCAGCCCCAGCATTTT.

This clonotype is large by share. The chain employs TRBV6-2 or TRBV6-3 and TRBJ2-6; perhaps TRBD1 as D (5 bases). The germline V and J ends were trimmed by 6 bases and 4 bases, with 13 bases remaining between them. CDR1 and CDR2 (germline): MNHEY, SVGEGT. This CDR3 has 15 amino acids. This chain's CDR3 is CASSRRPGGANVLTF. The DNA of the CDR3 is TGTGCCAGCAGCCGACGACCAGGGGGGGCCAACGTCCTGACTTTC.